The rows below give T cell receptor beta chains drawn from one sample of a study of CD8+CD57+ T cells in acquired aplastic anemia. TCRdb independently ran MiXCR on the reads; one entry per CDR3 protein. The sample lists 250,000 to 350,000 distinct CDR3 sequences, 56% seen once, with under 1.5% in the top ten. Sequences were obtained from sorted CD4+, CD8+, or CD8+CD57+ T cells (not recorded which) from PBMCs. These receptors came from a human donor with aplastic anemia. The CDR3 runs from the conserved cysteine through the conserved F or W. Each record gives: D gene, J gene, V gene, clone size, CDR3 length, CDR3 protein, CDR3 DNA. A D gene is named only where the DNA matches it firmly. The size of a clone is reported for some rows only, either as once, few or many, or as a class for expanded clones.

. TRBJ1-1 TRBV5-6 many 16 CASSLKFGGAVTEAFF TGTGCCAGCAGTTTGAAGTTCGGGGGGGCTGTCACTGAAGCTTTCTTT
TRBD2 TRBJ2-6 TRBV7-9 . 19 CASSFGGGLGYSGANVLTF TGTGCCAGCAGCTTTGGGGGGGGTTTGGGATACTCTGGGGCCAACGTCCTGACTTTC
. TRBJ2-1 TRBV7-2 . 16 CASSLGSGQGYNEQFF TGTGCCAGCAGCTTAGGGTCAGGTCAAGGCTACAATGAGCAGTTCTTC
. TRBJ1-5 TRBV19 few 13 CASSMGLGQPQHF TGTGCCAGTAGTATGGGGCTTGGTCAGCCCCAGCATTTT
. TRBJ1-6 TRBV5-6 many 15 CASSFRAVDNSPLHF TGTGCCAGCAGCTTCAGGGCGGTAGATAATTCACCCCTCCACTTT
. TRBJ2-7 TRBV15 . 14 CATSRYRDSYEQYF TGTGCCACCAGCAGATACAGGGACTCCTACGAGCAGTACTTC
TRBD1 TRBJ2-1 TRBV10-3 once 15 CAIRTGTGEWDEQFF TGTGCCATCAGAACCGGGACAGGGGAATGGGATGAGCAGTTCTTC
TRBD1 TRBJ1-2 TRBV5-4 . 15 CASSSNTQGQGGYTF TGTGCCAGCAGCTCCAACACACAGGGGCAAGGTGGCTACACCTTC
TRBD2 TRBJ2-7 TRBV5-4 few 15 CASSSAGGAFYEQYF TGTGCCAGCAGCTCGGCGGGGGGCGCTTTCTACGAGCAGTACTTC
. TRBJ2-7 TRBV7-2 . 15 CASRWATDTYYEQYF TGTGCCAGCAGATGGGCGACAGACACTTATTACGAGCAGTACTTC
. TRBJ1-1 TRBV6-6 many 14 CASSYGGRNTEAFF TGTGCCAGCAGTTACGGGGGGCGGAACACTGAAGCTTTCTTT
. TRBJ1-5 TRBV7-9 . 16 CASSLRGGRGAETQHF TGTGCCAGCAGCTTACGTGGCGGGCGGGGGGCGGAGACCCAGCATTTT
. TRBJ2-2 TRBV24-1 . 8 CAAGELFF TGTGCGGCCGGGGAGCTGTTTTTT
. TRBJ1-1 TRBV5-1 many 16 CASSLGRIPMNTEAFF TGCGCCAGCAGCTTGGGTCGGATCCCTATGAACACTGAAGCTTTCTTT
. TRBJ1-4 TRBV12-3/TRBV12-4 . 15 CASSLGETGYEKLFF TGTGCCAGCAGTTTAGGGGAAACGGGGTATGAAAAACTGTTTTTT
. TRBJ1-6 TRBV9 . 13 CASSLTGFSPLHF TGTGCCAGCAGCCTAACAGGGTTCTCACCCCTCCACTTT
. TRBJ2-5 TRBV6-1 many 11 CASTIRETQYF TGTGCCAGCACCATTCGGGAGACCCAGTACTTC
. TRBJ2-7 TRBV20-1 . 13 CSASHRLAYEQYF TGCAGTGCTAGTCATCGACTGGCCTACGAGCAGTACTTC
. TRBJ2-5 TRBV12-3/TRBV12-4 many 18 CASSNPGQGRGGGETQYF TGTGCCAGCAGTAACCCCGGACAGGGCCGAGGGGGGGGGGAGACCCAGTACTTC
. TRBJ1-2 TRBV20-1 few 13 CSAHGQGNYGYTF TGCAGTGCCCATGGGCAGGGGAACTATGGCTACACCTTC
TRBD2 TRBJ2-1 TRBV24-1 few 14 CATRGAGGQGEQFF TGTGCCACGCGCGGGGCGGGAGGCCAGGGTGAGCAGTTCTTC
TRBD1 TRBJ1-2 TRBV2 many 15 CASTRGQGARYGYTF TGTGCCAGCACCCGAGGGCAGGGGGCAAGGTATGGCTACACCTTC
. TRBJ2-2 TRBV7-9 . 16 CASSLGGDMNTGELFF TGTGCCAGCAGCTTAGGGGGAGACATGAACACCGGGGAGCTGTTTTTT
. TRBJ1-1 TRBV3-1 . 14 CASSPYFGRTEAFF TGTGCCAGCAGCCCATACTTTGGACGGACTGAAGCTTTCTTT
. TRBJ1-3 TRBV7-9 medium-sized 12 CASSLTVDTIYF TGTGCCAGCAGCCTCACGGTCGACACCATATATTTT